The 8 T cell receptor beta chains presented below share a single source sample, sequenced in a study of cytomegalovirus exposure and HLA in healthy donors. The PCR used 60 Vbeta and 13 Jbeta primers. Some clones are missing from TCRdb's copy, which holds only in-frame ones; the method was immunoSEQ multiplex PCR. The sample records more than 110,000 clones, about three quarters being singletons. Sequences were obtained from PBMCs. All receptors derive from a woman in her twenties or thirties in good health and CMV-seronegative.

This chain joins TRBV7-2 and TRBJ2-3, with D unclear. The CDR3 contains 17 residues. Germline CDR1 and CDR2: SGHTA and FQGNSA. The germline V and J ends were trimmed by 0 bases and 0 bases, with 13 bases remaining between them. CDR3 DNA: TGTGCCAGCAGCTTAGCGATTTCCAGCGAGAGCACAGATACGCAGTATTTT. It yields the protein CASSLAISSESTDTQYF.

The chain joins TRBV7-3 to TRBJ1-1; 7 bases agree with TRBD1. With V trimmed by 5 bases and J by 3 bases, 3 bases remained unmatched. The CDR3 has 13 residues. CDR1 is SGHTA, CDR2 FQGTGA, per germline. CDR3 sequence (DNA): TGTGCCAGCAGCCCAGGACAGGACACTGAAGCTTTCTTT. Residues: CASSPGQDTEAFF.

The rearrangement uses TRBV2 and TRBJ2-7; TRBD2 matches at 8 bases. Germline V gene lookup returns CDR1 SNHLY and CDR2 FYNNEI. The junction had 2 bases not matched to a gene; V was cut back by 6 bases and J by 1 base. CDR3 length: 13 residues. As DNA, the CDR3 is TGTGCCAGCAGGGGACTAGTTTCCTACGAGCAGTACGTC. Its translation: CASRGLVSYEQYV.

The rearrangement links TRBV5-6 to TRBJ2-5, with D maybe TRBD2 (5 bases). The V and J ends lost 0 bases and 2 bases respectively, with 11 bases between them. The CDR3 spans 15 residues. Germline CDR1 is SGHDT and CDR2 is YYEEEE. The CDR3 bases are TGTGCCAGCAGCTTGGTTGTCGGGATTCAAGAGACCCAGTACTTC. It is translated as CASSLVVGIQETQYF. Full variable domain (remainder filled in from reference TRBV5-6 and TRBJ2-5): DAGVTQSPTHLIKTRGQQVTLRCSPKSGHDTVSWYQQALGQGPQFIFQYYEEEERQRGNFPDRFSGHQFPNYSSELNVNALLLGDSALYLCASSLVVGIQETQYFGPGTRLLVL.

DNA for the CDR3: TGTGCCAGTATCGACGGAGGGGCGCGGAACACCATATATTTT. Its translation: CASIDGGARNTIYF. The chain has TRBV19 and TRBJ1-3; perhaps TRBD1 as D (5 bases). The germline CDR1 and CDR2 sequences are LNHDA and SQIVND (reference sequence). The V end was cut by 7 bases, the J end by 7 bases, with 17 bases between. This CDR3 has 14 residues.

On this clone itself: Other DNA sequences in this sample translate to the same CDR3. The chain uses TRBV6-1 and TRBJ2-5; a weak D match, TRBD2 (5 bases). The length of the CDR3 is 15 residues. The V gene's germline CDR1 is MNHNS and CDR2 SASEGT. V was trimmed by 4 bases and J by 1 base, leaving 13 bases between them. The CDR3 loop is CASSAIPGSQETQYF. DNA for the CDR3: TGTGCCAGCAGTGCAATACCGGGGTCCCAAGAGACCCAGTACTTC.

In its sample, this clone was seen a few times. The CDR3 here is CASQRGPSYNEQFF. CDR3 sequence (DNA): TGTGCCAGCCAGCGGGGGCCATCCTACAATGAGCAGTTCTTC. This chain connects TRBV28 to TRBJ2-1; the match to TRBD2 covers 8 bases. Per germline, CDR1 MDHEN and CDR2 SYDVKM. Germline trimming cut 8 bases from V and 1 base from J; bases unmatched to any gene: 4. The CDR3 extends over 14 amino acids.

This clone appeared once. CDR3 protein: CASSLELAKNIQYF. The CDR3 DNA follows: TGTGCCAGCAGCTTAGAGCTAGCCAAAAACATTCAGTACTTC. The chain employs TRBV7-8 and TRBJ2-4; D gene ambiguous. CDR3 length equals 14 residues. Germline CDR1 and CDR2: SGHVS and FQNEAQ. V was trimmed by 1 base and J by 0 bases, leaving 4 bases between them.